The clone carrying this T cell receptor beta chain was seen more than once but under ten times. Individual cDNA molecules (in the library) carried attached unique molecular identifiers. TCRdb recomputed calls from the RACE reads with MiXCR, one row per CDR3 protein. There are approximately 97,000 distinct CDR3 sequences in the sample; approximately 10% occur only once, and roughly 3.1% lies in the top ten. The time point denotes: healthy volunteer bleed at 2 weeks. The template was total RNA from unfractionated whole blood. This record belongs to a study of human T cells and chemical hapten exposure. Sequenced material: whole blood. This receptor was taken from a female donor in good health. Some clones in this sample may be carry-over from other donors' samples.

The CDR3 DNA follows: TGCAGTGCCCGCTCGAGCTTAGCGGGAATGCGGGAGCAGTACTTC. Protein product: CSARSSLAGMREQYF. V and J are TRBV20-1 and TRBJ2-7; 8 bases map to TRBD2. The CDR3 covers 15 residues. Germline V lookup: CDR1 DFQATT, CDR2 SNEGSKA (reference sequence). Germline trimming cut 6 bases from V and 7 bases from J; bases unmatched to any gene: 17.